The 24 T cell receptor beta chains below all came from one sample that was sequenced in a study of somatic mutations in cytotoxic T cells in rheumatoid arthritis. Method: immunoSEQ multiplex PCR; TCRdb's copy keeps in-frame clones and lacks some. The sample lists around 16,000 clones; around three quarters were seen once. The sample taken for sequencing was CD8+ T cells sorted from blood. The receptors originated from an adult with rheumatoid arthritis.

The rearrangement joins TRBV7-6 to TRBJ2-6; D gene ambiguous. Germline V gives CDR1 SGHVS, CDR2 FNYEAQ. The CDR3 is 15 amino acids. V dropped 3 bases and J dropped 1 base, with 7 bases sitting between them. The CDR3 coding sequence is TGTGCCAGCAGCTTTAGGAATTCTGGGGCCAACGTCCTGACTTTC. Translating it yields CASSFRNSGANVLTF.

V and J are TRBV30 and TRBJ1-6, with D possibly matching TRBD1 (5 bases). Germline V gives CDR1 GTSNPN, CDR2 SVGIG (reference sequence). The V gene lost 0 bases and the J gene lost 6 bases, with 18 bases spanning the gap. This CDR3 is 17 amino acids long. This chain's CDR3 is CAWSVAWGEGGNSPLHF. The CDR3 DNA sequence: TGTGCCTGGAGTGTGGCGTGGGGGGAAGGCGGTAATTCACCCCTCCACTTT. The full variable domain, its missing parts supplied by reference TRBV30 and TRBJ1-6, is SQTIHQWPATLVQPVGSPLSLECTVEGTSNPNLYWYRQAAGRGLQLLFYSVGIGQISSEVPQNLSASRPQDRQFILSSKKLLLSDSGFYLCAWSVAWGEGGNSPLHFGNGTRLTVT.

The CDR3 is CASSLSSGRMEDTQYF. CDR3 nucleotides: TGTGCCAGCAGTTTATCCTCGGGCAGGATGGAAGATACGCAGTATTTT. The genes are TRBV28 and TRBJ2-3; D ambiguous. V lost 1 base and J lost 5, with 16 bases in between. Looked up from germline, CDR1 is MDHEN and CDR2 is SYDVKM. The length of the CDR3 is 16 residues.

The chain carries TRBV6-4 and TRBJ2-2, with D possibly being TRBD2 (5 bases). CDR1 MRHNA and CDR2 SNTAGT come from the germline V gene. Trimming took 4 bases from V and 4 from J, leaving 13 bases between them. The CDR3 has 15 amino acids. In DNA, the CDR3 is TGTGCCAGCAGTGCTGAGGTGGAGGCCACCGGGGAGCTGTTTTTT. Its protein is CASSAEVEATGELFF.

There are a few counts of this clone. The same CDR3 also results from other DNA sequences found in this sample. The genes are TRBV19 and TRBJ2-1; the D gene could be TRBD1 or TRBD2 (7 bases each). The CDR3 runs to 13 residues. Germline V gene data show CDR1 as LNHDA and CDR2 as SQIVND (reference sequence). Between the trimmed V and J ends, which lost 6 bases and 6 bases, there was a span of 12 bases. The CDR3 DNA sequence: TGTGCCAGTAGCTTCAGGGGGGGCAATGAGCAGTTCTTC. Amino acids: CASSFRGGNEQFF.

The CDR3 coding sequence is TGTGCCAGCAGTTTTTCGCCAGGAGTTGAAAAACTGTTTTTT. It yields the protein CASSFSPGVEKLFF. The V gene is TRBV27, the J gene TRBJ1-4; D gene unclear. Germline values: CDR1 MNHEY, CDR2 SMNVEV (reference sequence). V lost 3 bases to trimming and J lost 7 bases, with 12 bases between them. The CDR3 sequence is 14 residues long.

This clone has just one count. The chain is built from TRBV11-3 and TRBJ2-1; D possibly corresponds to TRBD2 (5 bases). Per germline, CDR1 SGHNT and CDR2 YENEEA. Trimming cost V 0 bases and J 8 bases, with 5 bases left between them. The CDR3 consists of 12 residues. In DNA form, the CDR3 reads TGTGCCAGCAGCTTAGAGAGGGATGAGCAGTTCTTC. Its translation is CASSLERDEQFF. Based on the CDR3 plus reference TRBV11-3 and TRBJ2-1, the full variable domain is EAGVVQSPRYKIIEKKQPVAFWCNPISGHNTLYWYLQNLGQGPELLIRYENEEAVDDSQLPKDRFSAERLKGVDSTLKIQPAELGDSAVYLCASSLERDEQFFGPGTRLTVL.

V is TRBV27 and J is TRBJ1-5; the D gene is possibly TRBD1 (5 bases). Looked up from germline, CDR1 is MNHEY and CDR2 is SMNVEV (reference sequence). This CDR3 contains 17 residues. V dropped 3 bases and J dropped 6 bases, with 21 bases sitting between them. CDR3 bases: TGTGCCAGCAGTTTTATTTCGGGGGAGGCAGTTTTTCAGCCCCAGCATTTT. As protein: CASSFISGEAVFQPQHF.

Notes on this clone: Other DNA sequences in this sample translate to the same CDR3. The chain combines TRBV6-1 with TRBJ2-2, with D maybe TRBD2 (6 bases). The CDR3 has 16 residues. Germline V CDR1 and CDR2: MNHNS, SASEGT. Trimming pared 0 bases from V and 8 bases from J, leaving 16 bases between. CDR3 residues: CASSEALGEGTGELFF. The CDR3 nucleotides are TGTGCCAGCAGTGAAGCCTTGGGGGAAGGGACTGGGGAGCTGTTTTTT.

V and J are TRBV27 and TRBJ1-1; TRBD1 might be the D (5 bases). V gave up 5 bases and J gave up 1 base, with 14 bases separating them. The CDR3 totals 15 residues. Germline-derived CDR1 and CDR2 are MNHEY and SMNVEV (reference sequence). The CDR3 DNA reads TGTGCCAGCAGTCCCCTGGGAGGGACGAACACTGAAGCTTTCTTT. Amino acid sequence: CASSPLGGTNTEAFF.

The chain is built from TRBV10-2 and TRBJ2-5; the match to TRBD2 covers 8 bases. The V segment lost 4 bases and the J segment 5 bases; nucleotides outside the gene matches: 3. This CDR3 comprises 13 residues. CDR1 is WSHSY, CDR2 SAAADI, per germline. The chain's CDR3 is CASSVTSAETQYF. The CDR3 DNA reads as TGCGCCAGCAGTGTGACTAGCGCGGAGACCCAGTACTTC.

This chain connects TRBV18 to TRBJ2-5; D is uncertain. V lost 2 bases to trimming and J lost 6 bases, with 13 bases between them. CDR1 KGHSH and CDR2 LQKENI come from the germline V gene. The CDR3 runs 14 residues. CDR3 bases: TGTGCCAGCTCACCAAATGGGGATCGGAAGACCCAGTACTTC. Encoded protein: CASSPNGDRKTQYF.

This chain connects TRBV6-1 to TRBJ2-3, with TRBD1 as a possible D gene (8 bases). CDR1 MNHNS and CDR2 SASEGT come from the germline V gene. CDR3 length: 15 residues. V was trimmed by 8 bases and J by 4 bases, leaving 19 bases between them. DNA for the CDR3: TGTGCCAGCCTTGAATTACAGGGGGGGGCAGATACGCAGTATTTT. Translating it yields CASLELQGGADTQYF.

This rearrangement joins TRBV4-1 to TRBJ2-5, with 7 bases lining up with TRBD2. The CDR3 is 15 residues long. The trim removed 5 bases at V and 2 bases at J, leaving 8 bases unmatched. Germline V gives CDR1 MGHRA, CDR2 YSYEKL. The CDR3 nucleotides read TGCGCCAGCAGCAGCCAAGACGGGGGGCAAGAGACCCAGTACTTC. Translated, it gives CASSSQDGGQETQYF.

The CDR3 loop reads CASSQIPYPNYGYTF. The CDR3 DNA reads as TGTGCCAGCAGCCAGATCCCCTACCCCAACTATGGCTACACCTTC. The V call is TRBV11-2, the J call TRBJ1-2; D gene ambiguous. CDR3 size: 15 residues. The V gene's germline CDR1 is SGHAT and CDR2 FQNNGV. With 5 bases removed from V and 2 bases from J, the gap between germline ends came to 15 bases.

CDR3 in amino acids: CASSLGGSSYEQYV. The DNA for the CDR3 is TGTGCCAGCAGCTTAGGAGGGAGCTCCTACGAGCAGTACGTC. The J gene is TRBJ2-7, the V gene TRBV13, with D possibly matching TRBD2 (5 bases). This CDR3 is 14 amino acids long. Trimming shortened V by 0 bases and J by 0 bases, and 6 bases separated the two germline ends. Germline V lookup: CDR1 PRHDT, CDR2 FYEKMQ (reference sequence).

This clone showed up just a few times. This sequence joins TRBV4-1 and TRBJ2-7; D not resolved. The CDR3 is 13 amino acids. V shed 2 bases and J shed 2 bases, with 7 bases lying between them. The germline V gene has CDR1 MGHRA and CDR2 YSYEKL. CDR3 amino acids: CASSQSETYEQYF. CDR3 bases: TGCGCCAGCAGCCAATCAGAGACCTACGAGCAGTACTTC.

The chain combines TRBV5-1 with TRBJ1-3; 9 nucleotides align to TRBD1. V gave up 0 bases and J gave up 2 bases; unmatched junction bases: 15. This CDR3 spans 20 amino acids. Germline V gene sequence: CDR1 SGHRS, CDR2 YFSETQ. The CDR3 DNA sequence: TGCGCCAGCAGCTTGGCCTCCGGGACAGGGAACCATATTGCTGGAAACACCATATATTTT. This codes for CASSLASGTGNHIAGNTIYF.

In this sample, this clone turned up a few times. V and J are TRBV19 and TRBJ2-7; 9 bases are shared with TRBD1. Germline assignment: CDR1 LNHDA and CDR2 SQIVND (reference sequence). The CDR3 extends over 14 amino acids. After removal of 3 bases from V and 3 bases from J, the junction contained 3 bases not matched to a gene. The CDR3 loop reads CASSMGQGDYEQYV. The DNA of the CDR3 is TGTGCCAGTAGTATGGGACAGGGTGACTACGAGCAGTACGTC.

A single count supports this clone. This sequence joins TRBV6-4 and TRBJ2-1, with TRBD1 matching over 8 bases. This CDR3 contains 16 residues. From germline, CDR1 is MRHNA and CDR2 SNTAGT. Trimming removed 2 bases from V and 0 bases from J; junction bases left unmatched: 3. The DNA of the CDR3 is TGTGCCAGCAGTGACACTGACAGGGGCTCCTACAATGAGCAGTTCTTC. Amino acids: CASSDTDRGSYNEQFF.

This rearrangement joins TRBV5-1 to TRBJ2-2; 9 nucleotides align to TRBD2. There are 16 residues in the CDR3. The V gene end was trimmed by 0 bases and the J gene end by 1 base; junction bases not matched to a gene: 1. Germline CDR1 reads SGHRS; CDR2 reads YFSETQ. The CDR3 protein is CASSLVLAGNTGELFF. The DNA of the CDR3 is TGCGCCAGCAGCTTGGTACTAGCGGGGAACACCGGGGAGCTGTTTTTT. Filled out from reference TRBV5-1 and TRBJ2-2, the complete variable domain reads KAGVTQTPRYLIKTRGQQVTLSCSPISGHRSVSWYQQTPGQGLQFLFEYFSETQRNKGNFPGRFSGRQFSNSRSEMNVSTLELGDSALYLCASSLVLAGNTGELFFGEGSRLTVL.

The rearrangement links TRBV19 to TRBJ2-7; 8 bases line up with TRBD1. The CDR3 is 16 residues long. CDR1 LNHDA and CDR2 SQIVND come from the germline V gene (reference sequence). V shed 3 bases, J shed 0 bases, and the junction held 7 bases outside the gene matches. For the CDR3, the DNA is TGTGCCAGTAGTATCCTCAGGACAGGGAGCTCCTACGAGCAGTACTTC. This encodes CASSILRTGSSYEQYF. Together with reference TRBV19 and TRBJ2-7, the CDR3 gives the full variable domain: DGGITQSPKYLFRKEGQNVTLSCEQNLNHDAMYWYRQDPGQGLRLIYYSQIVNDFQKGDIAEGYSVSREKKESFPLTVTSAQKNPTAFYLCASSILRTGSSYEQYFGPGTRLTVT.

The rearrangement joins TRBV7-8 to TRBJ1-2; tentative D call: TRBD1 (5 bases). CDR3 size: 13 residues. CDR1 and CDR2 from the germline V gene are SGHVS and FQNEAQ. Trimming took 5 bases from V and 8 from J, leaving 15 bases between them. The CDR3 region is CASSPGAPGGYTF. CDR3 sequence (DNA): TGTGCCAGCAGCCCCGGGGCGCCAGGCGGCTACACCTTC.

The V call is TRBV5-1, the J call TRBJ2-7; D remains ambiguous. Looked up from germline, CDR1 is SGHRS and CDR2 is YFSETQ. Trimming cost V 4 bases and J 3 bases, with 17 bases left between them. There are 15 residues in the CDR3. The CDR3 DNA is TGCGCCAGCAGCCCCGGGTCTTTTAGGGACTACGAGCAGTACTTC. It specifies CASSPGSFRDYEQYF.